Listed below are T cell receptor beta chains from one sample, sequenced in a study of T-cell memory formation after mild COVID-19. TCRdb fed the 5' RACE reads into MiXCR, producing one record per CDR3 protein. Of about 290,000 distinct CDR3 sequences listed, about 20% are singletons. Sequencing was done on a sample of PBMCs or a T cell subset sorted from them (not recorded which). The receptor source for this set is a man between 18 and 35 years old who had mild COVID-19 (a few samples of this study predate the infection). Cell type and time point are not known. The CDR3 runs from the conserved cysteine through the conserved F or W. The D gene is left open where the match is weak. The size field is filled for only some rows; it gives once, few, many or a size class.

TRBV4-1	TRBJ2-3	TRBD2	few	CASTSGGADTQYF	TGCGCCAGTACGAGCGGGGGGGCAGATACGCAGTATTTT
TRBV29-1	TRBJ2-3	NA	NA	CSVGGRDTDTQYF	TGCAGCGTCGGCGGCCGGGACACAGATACGCAGTATTTT
TRBV7-9	TRBJ1-6	NA	many	CASSFGGEGNSPLHF	TGTGCCAGCAGCTTTGGAGGGGAGGGAAATTCACCCCTCCACTTT
TRBV20-1	TRBJ1-5	NA	many	CSARGVGGYQPQHF	TGCAGTGCTAGAGGGGTAGGGGGGTATCAGCCCCAGCATTTT
TRBV7-9	TRBJ1-1	NA	NA	CASSWSGMNTEAFF	TGTGCCAGCAGCTGGAGTGGAATGAACACTGAAGCTTTCTTT
TRBV12-3/TRBV12-4	TRBJ1-2	NA	few	CASSLPSPSSYGYTF	TGTGCCAGCAGCCTACCTAGCCCTTCTTCCTATGGCTACACCTTC
TRBV7-3	TRBJ1-2	TRBD1	few	CASSSGTGLGGYTF	TGTGCCAGCAGCTCAGGGACAGGGTTGGGTGGCTACACCTTC
TRBV20-1	TRBJ2-5	NA	many	CSARRRGGQYF	TGCAGTGCTAGAAGGAGGGGCGGCCAGTACTTC
TRBV29-1	TRBJ2-3	TRBD1	few	CSEKDREVSDTQYF	TGCAGCGAGAAGGACAGGGAAGTTTCAGATACGCAGTATTTT
TRBV5-1	TRBJ2-3	TRBD1	many	CASSAGTVPDTQYF	TGCGCCAGCAGCGCCGGGACAGTCCCAGATACGCAGTATTTT
TRBV7-2	TRBJ2-3	NA	few	CASIGTTSFAVNTQYF	TGTGCCAGCATCGGGACGACATCATTTGCCGTGAATACGCAGTATTTT
TRBV27	TRBJ2-2	NA	few	CASSLSKRAGELFF	TGTGCCAGCAGTTTGTCCAAGAGGGCCGGGGAGCTGTTTTTT
TRBV9	TRBJ2-5	NA	many	CASSPWGGPKNEETQYF	TGTGCCAGCAGCCCATGGGGGGGCCCGAAGAATGAAGAGACCCAGTACTTC
TRBV6-5	TRBJ1-2	NA	NA	CASSYYRADGYTF	TGTGCCAGCAGTTACTACAGGGCCGATGGCTACACCTTC
TRBV23-1	TRBJ2-1	NA	few	CASSHLGDVSSYNEQFF	TGCGCCAGCAGTCATCTTGGGGACGTAAGCTCCTACAATGAGCAGTTCTTC
TRBV3-1	TRBJ2-1	TRBD2	NA	CASSPPGGGALSEQFF	TGTGCCAGCAGCCCCCCCGGCGGGGGGGCCTTGAGTGAGCAGTTCTTC
TRBV29-1	TRBJ1-2	NA	few	CSVSPVGSTNYGYTF	TGCAGCGTATCCCCTGTGGGGTCAACTAACTATGGCTACACCTTC
TRBV7-2	TRBJ2-1	NA	few	CANGAGPGNEQFF	TGTGCCAACGGGGCAGGTCCCGGGAATGAGCAGTTCTTC
TRBV6-1	TRBJ1-2	NA	NA	CASSEVPGESGYTF	TGTGCCAGCAGTGAAGTTCCAGGGGAGAGTGGCTACACCTTC
TRBV9	TRBJ2-2	TRBD2	NA	CASSGTSGGEAGELFF	TGTGCCAGCAGCGGGACTAGCGGGGGGGAGGCCGGGGAGCTGTTTTTT